One and the same sample provided the 30 T cell receptor beta chains below, sequenced in a study of shared clonotypes between healthy human individuals. Profiling relied on immunoSEQ multiplex PCR, and the TCRdb table lists in-frame clones only, not all of them. The data contain about 1,500,000 clones, 95% to 97% of them singletons. The sequenced sample was naive CD4+ T cells sorted from blood. Subset of the sample: CD45RA+ positively selected. The receptors were gathered from a man aged 25-40 years in good health.

The rearrangement uses TRBV18 and TRBJ1-5; the D is unclear. The CDR3 is 14 residues long. Trimming cost V 0 bases and J 3 bases, with 6 bases left between them. The germline gives CDR1 KGHSH, CDR2 LQKENI. CDR3 protein: CASSPPTVNQPQHF. As DNA, the CDR3 is TGTGCCAGCTCACCACCCACAGTCAATCAGCCCCAGCATTTT.

V gene TRBV27 combines with J gene TRBJ1-5; 8 bases align to TRBD1. V shed 5 bases and J 1 base; nucleotides not matched to a gene: 4. Per germline, CDR1 MNHEY and CDR2 SMNVEV (reference sequence). The CDR3 length is 15 residues. DNA for the CDR3: TGTGCCAGCAGTACCCACAGGGGGAGCAATCAGCCCCAGCATTTT. It codes for CASSTHRGSNQPQHF.

Concerning this clone: Distinct nucleotide sequences in the sample also encode this CDR3. This rearrangement joins TRBV27 to TRBJ2-7, with a tentative D call TRBD2 (5 bases). The ends were cut back, 2 bases at V and 5 bases at J, with 7 bases in the middle. Germline assignment: CDR1 MNHEY and CDR2 SMNVEV (reference sequence). CDR3 length: 12 residues. CDR3 nucleotide sequence: TGTGCCAGCAGTTTAGAGGGAAACGAGCAGTACTTC. The encoded protein is CASSLEGNEQYF.

The chain links TRBV5-6 to TRBJ2-7; 10 nucleotides align to TRBD1. CDR3 length: 15 residues. Germline values: CDR1 SGHDT, CDR2 YYEEEE. Trimming cost V 1 base and J 4 bases; bases outside gene matches: 5. Here the CDR3 DNA reads TGTGCCAGCAGCTTGATGGGACAGGGGACGTACGAGCAGTACTTC. This sequence encodes CASSLMGQGTYEQYF.

The V call is TRBV25-1, the J call TRBJ2-7; D not resolved. Germline CDR1 is MGHDK and CDR2 is SYGVNS. Trimming took off 3 bases at V and 2 bases at J, with 5 bases between the two ends. This CDR3 is built from 12 residues. The CDR3: CASSDSTYEQYF. The CDR3 DNA sequence: TGTGCCAGCAGTGACTCGACCTACGAGCAGTACTTC.

On this clone itself: One junction end does not reproduce the germline sequence, and a read error may be involved. The genes are TRBV7-9 and TRBJ2-3; TRBD2 matches at 7 bases. Germline assignment: CDR1 SEHNR and CDR2 FQNEAQ (reference sequence). The CDR3 is 14 amino acids. DNA for the CDR3: TGTGCCAGCACCTTACTAGCGAACACAGATACGCAGTATTTT. This codes for CASTLLANTDTQYF.

This clone was counted a single time. V is TRBV7-9 and J is TRBJ2-3; D call uncertain. This CDR3 region has 11 residues. Germline loops: CDR1 SEHNR, CDR2 FQNEAQ (reference sequence). V lost 6 bases and J 5 bases, leaving 6 bases between the germline ends. Here the CDR3 reads CASRWGDTQYF. The CDR3 bases are TGTGCCAGCAGATGGGGAGATACGCAGTATTTT.

The chain links TRBV5-1 to TRBJ1-4; D is ambiguous. The V and J ends lost 7 bases and 3 bases respectively, with 25 bases between them. This CDR3 is 18 amino acids long. Per germline, CDR1 SGHRS and CDR2 YFSETQ. The CDR3 is CASGVEEGRLGSNEKLFF. Here the CDR3 DNA reads TGCGCCAGCGGTGTAGAGGAAGGTAGGCTCGGATCTAATGAAAAACTGTTTTTT.

This clone occurred once. The V and J genes are TRBV4-2 and TRBJ2-2; D gene uncertain. Trimming left V 0 bases short and J 8 bases short, with 4 bases between. CDR1 and CDR2 from the germline V gene are LGHNA and YNFKEQ. CDR3 length equals 12 residues. CDR3 residues: CASSQEGGELFF. Written as DNA, the CDR3 is TGTGCCAGCAGCCAAGAGGGGGGGGAGCTGTTTTTT.

The V call is TRBV7-6, the J call TRBJ1-5, with D tentatively TRBD1 (5 bases). The CDR3 runs to 15 residues. Trimming removed 1 base from V and 3 bases from J, with 10 bases in between. In germline, CDR1 is SGHVS, CDR2 FNYEAQ. The CDR3 sequence is CASSLVAGFNQPQHF. The CDR3 bases are TGTGCCAGCAGCTTAGTTGCAGGGTTCAATCAGCCCCAGCATTTT.

The CDR3 sequence: CASTPRPGLTYEQYF. CDR3 nucleotide sequence: TGTGCCAGCACCCCCAGGCCGGGACTAACATACGAGCAGTACTTC. V gene TRBV6-5 combines with J gene TRBJ2-7; 7 nucleotides line up with TRBD2. The CDR3 runs to 15 residues. V lost 7 bases and J lost 4; bases outside the gene matches: 13. Germline CDR1 MNHEY, CDR2 SVGAGI.

The table lists this clone with a few counts. Sequence at one end of the junction differs from germline and may be a read error. CDR3 DNA: TGTGCCAGTAGTGTGAAGACAGGGGCAACGACAGGTACGCAGTATTTT. This encodes CASSVKTGATTGTQYF. The rearrangement links TRBV19 to TRBJ2-3, with 8 bases matching TRBD1. This CDR3 comprises 16 residues. Germline V gene lookup returns CDR1 LNHDA and CDR2 SQIVND (reference sequence).

In regard to this clone: This same CDR3 is encoded by further DNA sequences in the sample. The rearrangement links TRBV18 to TRBJ2-5; D is ambiguous. V was clipped by 0 bases and J by 5 bases, with 7 bases between them. CDR3 length equals 13 residues. The germline V gene has CDR1 KGHSH and CDR2 LQKENI. The CDR3 sequence: CASSPPIRETQYF. CDR3 in DNA: TGTGCCAGCTCACCACCGATACGGGAGACCCAGTACTTC.

The chain uses TRBV5-5 and TRBJ2-3; D gene uncertain. V lost 4 bases to trimming and J lost 2 bases, with 14 bases between them. CDR1 and CDR2 from the germline V gene are SGHKS and YYEKEE (reference sequence). This CDR3 contains 15 residues. CDR3 bases: TGTGCCAGCAGCCCGCTCTGGCCCTCCACAGATACGCAGTATTTT. Translated: CASSPLWPSTDTQYF.

With regard to this clone: Other DNA variants within this sample encode the same CDR3. The chain is built from TRBV5-4 and TRBJ2-1, with 7 nucleotides matching TRBD1. The germline V gene encodes CDR1 SGHNT and CDR2 YYREEE (reference sequence). The CDR3 covers 13 residues. V shed 3 bases, J shed 4 bases, and the junction held 1 base outside the gene matches. The CDR3 DNA is TGTGCCAGCAGCTCGACAGGGTACAATGAGCAGTTCTTC. Protein sequence: CASSSTGYNEQFF. Based on the CDR3 plus reference TRBV5-4 and TRBJ2-1, the full variable domain is ETGVTQSPTHLIKTRGQQVTLRCSSQSGHNTVSWYQQALGQGPQFIFQYYREEENGRGNFPPRFSGLQFPNYSSELNVNALELDDSALYLCASSSTGYNEQFFGPGTRLTVL.

Regarding this clone: The sample contains more than one DNA sequence encoding this CDR3. V gene TRBV14 combines with J gene TRBJ1-5; no firm D call. The CDR3 covers 13 residues. Per germline, CDR1 SGHDN and CDR2 FVKESK. V lost 0 bases and J 4 bases, leaving 4 bases between the germline ends. The CDR3 here is CASSQDWNQPQHF. The CDR3, as DNA: TGTGCCAGCAGCCAAGACTGGAATCAGCCCCAGCATTTT.

The V and J genes are TRBV6-1 and TRBJ2-5, with 10 positions matching TRBD2. This CDR3 has 15 residues. J was trimmed by 5 bases and V by 4 bases; bases with no gene match: 7. Germline V gives CDR1 MNHNS, CDR2 SASEGT. CDR3 coding DNA: TGTGCCAGCAGTGGCCTAGCGGGAGAGCAGGAGACCCAGTACTTC. It yields the protein CASSGLAGEQETQYF.

The rearrangement joins TRBV5-4 to TRBJ1-2, with D possibly matching TRBD1 (5 bases). Germline loops: CDR1 SGHNT, CDR2 YYREEE (reference sequence). Trimming pared 0 bases from V and 7 bases from J, leaving 16 bases between. This CDR3 has 15 amino acids. This CDR3 is CASSLAQTLGVGYTF. CDR3 DNA sequence: TGTGCCAGCAGCTTGGCCCAAACTCTGGGGGTTGGCTACACCTTC.

The V and J genes are TRBV5-1 and TRBJ2-1, with a tentative D call TRBD2 (6 bases). CDR1 is SGHRS, CDR2 YFSETQ, per germline. This CDR3 is built from 13 residues. V was clipped by 0 bases and J by 9 bases, with 10 bases between them. CDR3 sequence (DNA): TGCGCCAGCAGCTTGGCAGGGAGGAGTGAGCAGTTCTTC. This codes for CASSLAGRSEQFF.

The V and J genes are TRBV7-8 and TRBJ2-5; 10 bases map to TRBD1. CDR1 and CDR2 from the germline V gene are SGHVS and FQNEAQ. The CDR3 is 13 residues long. The ends lost 3 bases at V and 7 bases at J; junction bases unmatched: 2. The CDR3 region has the DNA TGTGCCAGCAGCTTTGGACAGGGGGGGACCCAGTACTTC. This codes for CASSFGQGGTQYF. The complete variable domain, with remaining parts taken from reference TRBV7-8 and TRBJ2-5, reads GAGVSQSPRYKVAKRGQDVALRCDPISGHVSLFWYQQALGQGPEFLTYFQNEAQLDKSGLPSDRFFAERPEGSVSTLKIQRTQQEDSAVYLCASSFGQGGTQYFGPGTRLLVL.

The J gene is TRBJ2-7, the V gene TRBV5-1, with 9 bases identical to TRBD1. The germline gives CDR1 SGHRS, CDR2 YFSETQ. The CDR3 loop spans 14 amino acids. Trimming cost V 2 bases and J 5 bases; bases outside gene matches: 5. CDR3 loop: CASSFVQGANEQYF. As DNA, the CDR3 is TGCGCCAGCAGCTTCGTACAGGGGGCCAACGAGCAGTACTTC.

V gene TRBV7-9 combines with J gene TRBJ2-7; 15 bases line up with TRBD2. CDR1 is SEHNR and CDR2 is FQNEAQ in the germline V gene (reference sequence). Trimming cost V 6 bases and J 2 bases; bases outside gene matches: 8. The CDR3 consists of 17 residues. The CDR3 nucleotides read TGTGCCAGCAGTTACGGACTAGCGGGAGGGGACCCCTACGAGCAGTACTTC. Its protein product is CASSYGLAGGDPYEQYF.

V is TRBV11-2 and J is TRBJ2-7; 8 bases are shared with TRBD1. V lost 5 bases, J lost 6 bases, and 9 bases stayed unmatched. Germline V gene sequence: CDR1 SGHAT, CDR2 FQNNGV. The CDR3 is 14 residues long. Here the CDR3 DNA reads TGTGCCAGCAGCCCCGCCGGACAGGGAGTCGAGCAGTACTTC. Protein sequence: CASSPAGQGVEQYF.

The J gene is TRBJ2-5, the V gene TRBV15; perhaps TRBD1 as D (5 bases). The CDR3 totals 15 residues. The germline gives CDR1 LNHNV, CDR2 YYDKDF (reference sequence). V lost 2 bases to trimming and J lost 5 bases, with 15 bases between them. Written as DNA, the CDR3 is TGTGCCACCAGCAGACCCCCCCTCGCAGGGGAGACCCAGTACTTC. Translated: CATSRPPLAGETQYF.

V gene TRBV2 combines with J gene TRBJ2-3; 7 bases map to TRBD1. Germline trimming cut 4 bases from V and 0 bases from J; bases unmatched to any gene: 16. Germline-derived CDR1 and CDR2 are SNHLY and FYNNEI. The CDR3 consists of 19 residues. The DNA for the CDR3 is TGTGCCAGCAGTGTAAAGGGGGCAAAAAGTATATTAAGCACAGATACGCAGTATTTT. As protein: CASSVKGAKSILSTDTQYF.

The rearrangement joins TRBV5-5 to TRBJ1-1; weak D call: TRBD1 (6 bases). The V and J ends lost 0 bases and 4 bases respectively, with 13 bases between them. This CDR3 contains 15 residues. The V gene's germline CDR1 is SGHKS and CDR2 YYEKEE (reference sequence). CDR3 residues: CASSLEPGARTEAFF. The CDR3 nucleotides are TGTGCCAGCAGCTTGGAACCGGGGGCGCGCACTGAAGCTTTCTTT.

The chain links TRBV29-1 to TRBJ2-7; possibly TRBD1 or TRBD2 for D (5 bases each). CDR3 length equals 12 residues. In germline, CDR1 is SQVTM, CDR2 ANQGSEA. The V end was cut by 7 bases, the J end by 0 bases, with 10 bases between. CDR3 sequence (DNA): TGCAGCGCGGGGACGGGCTCCTACGAGCAGTACTTC. Its protein is CSAGTGSYEQYF.

The chain employs TRBV30 and TRBJ2-7; no firm D call. Germline values: CDR1 GTSNPN, CDR2 SVGIG (reference sequence). This CDR3 contains 14 residues. V lost 2 bases and J lost 3, with 14 bases in between. This CDR3 reads CAWSKGNGLYEQYF. In nucleotides, the CDR3 is TGTGCCTGGAGTAAAGGGAACGGGCTCTACGAGCAGTACTTC.

A single count supports this clone. The chain combines TRBV29-1 with TRBJ2-5, with 8 nucleotides matching TRBD2. Germline V CDR1 and CDR2: SQVTM, ANQGSEA. V lost 6 bases, J lost 6 bases, and 15 bases stayed unmatched. The CDR3 covers 15 residues. CDR3 region: CSVLGLAVPRKTQYF. CDR3 bases: TGCAGCGTCCTTGGACTAGCCGTTCCGCGGAAGACCCAGTACTTC.

The chain uses TRBV6-5 and TRBJ1-3, with 8 bases fitting TRBD1. With 6 bases clipped from V and 4 bases from J, the junction kept 5 bases outside the gene matches. The CDR3 is 14 amino acids. Germline CDR1 reads MNHEY; CDR2 reads SVGAGI. CDR3 DNA: TGTGCCAGCAGCGCCGGACAGGGAGGAAACACCATATATTTT. Translating gives CASSAGQGGNTIYF.